This T cell receptor (beta chain) was obtained from a study of shared clonotypes between healthy human individuals. Study-wide background: A couple of women and a few men aged 18 to 49 made up the donors.

The donors, all of them Caucasian adults, lived in Nashville, Tennessee. Splitting of each subset's genomic DNA was done evenly across several immunoSEQ plates. In the authors' methods: Filtering differed because ImmunoSEQ produced junction-only sequences that carried no quality scores. Libraries were prepared by immunoSEQ multiplex PCR; TCRdb keeps only in-frame clonotypes and omits some of them. That table supplies the V and J calls and clone size; D and trimming were determined from the DNA. The repertoire has approximately 480,000 clones, about 80% of them found once; the top ten carry around 13%. V was clipped by 5 bases and J by 9 bases, with 14 bases between them. The CDR3 covers 13 residues. The V gene's germline CDR1 is MNHEY and CDR2 SMNVEV (reference sequence).

The genes are TRBV27 and TRBJ2-1, with D possibly being TRBD1 (6 bases). The sample was PBMCs. This receptor was identified in a woman in her thirties or forties in good health. Some clones in this sample may be carry-over from other donors' samples. CDR3: CASSRDIGSEQFF. CDR3 DNA: TGTGCCAGCAGTAGGGACATCGGAAGTGAGCAGTTCTTC.